This TCR beta chain appears in the sequencing data of a study of blood T cell repertoires in COVID-19. The overall study: Researchers got acute and convalescent COVID-19 samples from the United States, Italy and Spain. T cells, B-cell-depleted T cells, or PBMCs provided the cDNA or gDNA that served as material.

With V trimmed by 4 bases and J by 9 bases, 11 bases remained unmatched. Germline loops: CDR1 SGHRS, CDR2 YFSETQ. The CDR3 is 16 amino acids. As handled by the study authors: The assay estimated nucleated cells by amplifying reference gene primers. Libraries were prepared by immunoSEQ multiplex PCR; TCRdb keeps only in-frame clonotypes and omits some of them. D and trimming come from the DNA, and the V and J calls and clone size come from that table. The sample contains around 140,000 clones, approximately 84% of which appear only once. Living in 24 US areas, the participants were between roughly 18 and 89 years of age.

The sequenced sample was PBMCs or T cells enriched from blood (not recorded which). The clonotype comes from a woman aged 50 to 60 with acute COVID-19. The chain is built from TRBV5-1 and TRBJ2-1, with TRBD2 matching over 12 bases. DNA of the CDR3: TGCGCCAGCAGCCCCAGTCTAGCGGGGGGGGCAGGTGAGCAGTTCTTC. Residues: CASSPSLAGGAGEQFF.